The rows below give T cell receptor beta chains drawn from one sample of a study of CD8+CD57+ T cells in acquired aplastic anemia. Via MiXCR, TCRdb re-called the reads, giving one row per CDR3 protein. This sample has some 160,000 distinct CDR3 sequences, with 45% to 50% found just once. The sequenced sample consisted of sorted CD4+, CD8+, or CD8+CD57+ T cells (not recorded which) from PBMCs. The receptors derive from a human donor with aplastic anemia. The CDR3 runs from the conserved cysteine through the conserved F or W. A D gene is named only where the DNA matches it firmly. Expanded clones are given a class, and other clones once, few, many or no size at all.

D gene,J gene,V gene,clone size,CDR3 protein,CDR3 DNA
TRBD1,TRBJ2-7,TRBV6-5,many,CASSFRQGRDYEQYF,TGTGCCAGCAGTTTCCGACAGGGAAGAGACTACGAGCAGTACTTC
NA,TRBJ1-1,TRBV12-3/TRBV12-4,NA,CASSLGVRGGGTEAFF,TGTGCCAGCAGTTTAGGTGTAAGGGGAGGGGGCACTGAAGCTTTCTTT
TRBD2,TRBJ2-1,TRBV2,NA,CASSEMGGEYNEQFF,TGTGCCAGCAGTGAGATGGGGGGGGAATACAATGAGCAGTTCTTC
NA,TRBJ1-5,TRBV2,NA,CASSGPGEDQPQHF,TGTGCCAGCAGCGGGCCAGGGGAAGATCAGCCCCAGCATTTT
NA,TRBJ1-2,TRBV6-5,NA,CASSYSIGAPYGYTF,TGTGCCAGCAGTTACTCAATCGGAGCGCCCTATGGCTACACCTTC
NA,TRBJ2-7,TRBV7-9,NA,CASSPLTGSYEQYF,TGTGCCAGCAGCCCCCTGACAGGATCCTACGAGCAGTACTTC
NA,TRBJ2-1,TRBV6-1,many,CASSRGLHNEQFF,TGTGCCAGCAGCCGGGGCCTCCACAATGAGCAGTTCTTC
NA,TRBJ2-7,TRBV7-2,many,CASSLEGSSYEQYF,TGTGCCAGCAGCTTAGAAGGCAGCTCCTACGAGCAGTACTTC
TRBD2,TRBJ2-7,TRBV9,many,CASSVGSGITYEQYF,TGTGCCAGCAGCGTCGGTAGCGGGATTACCTACGAGCAGTACTTC
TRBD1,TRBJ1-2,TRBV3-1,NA,CASSRDRDGGYTF,TGTGCCAGCAGCCGAGACAGGGACGGAGGCTACACCTTC
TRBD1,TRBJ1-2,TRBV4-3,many,CASSRGTGRDGYTF,TGCGCCAGCAGCCGCGGGACAGGGCGCGATGGCTACACCTTC
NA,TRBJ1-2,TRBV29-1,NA,CSAVGYGYTF,TGCAGCGCGGTGGGCTATGGCTACACCTTC
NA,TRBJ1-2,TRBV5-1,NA,CASSDSVAGRVSNYGYTF,TGCGCCAGCAGTGATTCGGTGGCAGGCCGGGTGTCTAACTATGGCTACACCTTC
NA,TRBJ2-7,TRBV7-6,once,CASSLAVAYEQYF,TGTGCCAGCAGCTTAGCGGTCGCCTACGAGCAGTACTTC
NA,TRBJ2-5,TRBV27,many,CASSYSGGETQYF,TGTGCCAGCAGTTACAGCGGAGGAGAGACCCAGTACTTC
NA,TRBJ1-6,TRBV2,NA,CASSPGLNSPLHF,TGTGCCAGCAGCCCGGGCCTAAATTCACCCCTCCACTTT
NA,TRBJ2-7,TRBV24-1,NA,CATSDYPGTSPREQYF,TGTGCCACCAGTGATTACCCTGGGACTTCGCCTAGGGAGCAGTACTTC
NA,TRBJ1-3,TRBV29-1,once,CSVGQTGGNTIYF,TGCAGCGTTGGTCAAACCGGGGGAAACACCATATATTTT
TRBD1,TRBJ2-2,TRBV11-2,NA,CASSWPGQGLTGELFF,TGTGCCAGCAGCTGGCCGGGACAGGGGCTCACCGGGGAGCTGTTTTTT
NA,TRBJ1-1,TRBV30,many,CAWSQGPTEAFF,TGTGCCTGGAGTCAAGGGCCTACTGAAGCTTTCTTT